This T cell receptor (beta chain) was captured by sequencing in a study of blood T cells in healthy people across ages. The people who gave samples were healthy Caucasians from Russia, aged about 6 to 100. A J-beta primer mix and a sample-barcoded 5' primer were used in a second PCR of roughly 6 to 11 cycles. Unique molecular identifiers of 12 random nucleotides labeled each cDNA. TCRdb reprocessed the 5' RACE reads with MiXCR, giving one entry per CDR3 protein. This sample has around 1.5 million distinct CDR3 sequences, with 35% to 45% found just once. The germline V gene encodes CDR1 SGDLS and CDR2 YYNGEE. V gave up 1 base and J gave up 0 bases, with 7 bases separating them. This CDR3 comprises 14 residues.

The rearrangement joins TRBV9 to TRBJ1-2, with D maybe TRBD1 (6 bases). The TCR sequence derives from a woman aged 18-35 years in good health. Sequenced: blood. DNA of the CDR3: TGTGCCAGCAGCGTACGGGACACTAACTATGGCTACACCTTC. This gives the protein CASSVRDTNYGYTF.